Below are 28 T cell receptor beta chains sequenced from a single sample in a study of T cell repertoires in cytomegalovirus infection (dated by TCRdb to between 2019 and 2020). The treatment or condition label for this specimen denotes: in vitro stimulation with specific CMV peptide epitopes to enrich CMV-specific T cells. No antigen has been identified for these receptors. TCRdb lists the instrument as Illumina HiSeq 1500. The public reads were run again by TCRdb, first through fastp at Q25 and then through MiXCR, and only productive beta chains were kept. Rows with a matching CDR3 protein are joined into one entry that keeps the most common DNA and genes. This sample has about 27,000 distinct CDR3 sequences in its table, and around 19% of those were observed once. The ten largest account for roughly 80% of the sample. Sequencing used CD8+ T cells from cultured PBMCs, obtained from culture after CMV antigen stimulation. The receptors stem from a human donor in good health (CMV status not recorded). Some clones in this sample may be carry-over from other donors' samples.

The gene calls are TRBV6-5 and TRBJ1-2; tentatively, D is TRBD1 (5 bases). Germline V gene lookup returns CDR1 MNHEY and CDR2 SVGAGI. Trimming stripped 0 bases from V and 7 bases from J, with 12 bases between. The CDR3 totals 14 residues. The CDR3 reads CASSYSRGSLGYTF. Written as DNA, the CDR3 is TGTGCCAGCAGTTACTCAAGGGGCTCCCTTGGCTACACCTTC.

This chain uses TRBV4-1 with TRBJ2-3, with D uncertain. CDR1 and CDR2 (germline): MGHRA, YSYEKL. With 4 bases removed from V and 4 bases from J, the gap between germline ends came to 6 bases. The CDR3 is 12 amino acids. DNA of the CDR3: TGCGCCAGCAGCCGAGGCCCAGATACGCAGTATTTT. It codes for CASSRGPDTQYF.

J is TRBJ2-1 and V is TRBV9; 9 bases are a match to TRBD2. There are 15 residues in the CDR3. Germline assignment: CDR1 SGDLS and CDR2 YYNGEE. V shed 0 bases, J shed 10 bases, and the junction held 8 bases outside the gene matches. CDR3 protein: CASSVGVAGAGEQFF. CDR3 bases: TGTGCCAGCAGCGTAGGAGTAGCGGGAGCAGGGGAGCAGTTCTTC.

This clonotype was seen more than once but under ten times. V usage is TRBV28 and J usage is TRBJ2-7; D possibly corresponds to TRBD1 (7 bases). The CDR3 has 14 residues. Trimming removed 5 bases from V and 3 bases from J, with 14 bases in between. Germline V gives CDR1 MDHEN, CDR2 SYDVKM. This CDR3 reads CASSGRDRGYEQYF. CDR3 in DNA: TGTGCCAGCAGTGGGCGGGACAGAGGCTACGAGCAGTACTTC.

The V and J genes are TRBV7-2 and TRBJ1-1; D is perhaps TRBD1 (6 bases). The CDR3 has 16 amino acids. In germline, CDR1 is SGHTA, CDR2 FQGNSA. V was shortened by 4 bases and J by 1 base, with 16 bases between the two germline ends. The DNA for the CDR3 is TGTGCCAGCAGCTCAAGTCCGGGACATTGGAACACTGAAGCTTTCTTT. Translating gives CASSSSPGHWNTEAFF.

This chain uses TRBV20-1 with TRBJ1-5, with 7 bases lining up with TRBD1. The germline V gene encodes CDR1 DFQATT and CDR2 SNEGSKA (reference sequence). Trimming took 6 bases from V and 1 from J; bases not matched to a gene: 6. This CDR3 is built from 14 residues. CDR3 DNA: TGCAGTGCCCCTGACAGGGCGAGCAATCAGCCCCAGCATTTT. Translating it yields CSAPDRASNQPQHF.

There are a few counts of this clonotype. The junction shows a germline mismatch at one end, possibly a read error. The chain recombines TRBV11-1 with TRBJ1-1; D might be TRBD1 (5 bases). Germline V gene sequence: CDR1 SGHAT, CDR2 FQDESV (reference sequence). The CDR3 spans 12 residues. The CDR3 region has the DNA TGTGCCAGCAGCTCAGGGCACACTGAAGTTTTCTTT. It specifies CASSSGHTEVFF.

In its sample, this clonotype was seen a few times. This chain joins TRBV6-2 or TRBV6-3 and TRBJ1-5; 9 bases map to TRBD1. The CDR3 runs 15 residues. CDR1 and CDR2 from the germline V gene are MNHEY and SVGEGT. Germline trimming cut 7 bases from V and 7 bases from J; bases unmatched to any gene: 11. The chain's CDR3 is CASTSLQGAGQPQHF. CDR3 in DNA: TGTGCCAGCACCTCCCTACAGGGGGCAGGGCAGCCCCAGCATTTT.

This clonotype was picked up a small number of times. In DNA, the CDR3 is TGCGCCAGCAGCCAGGGGAGGGGCTTCGAGCAGTACTTC. It yields the protein CASSQGRGFEQYF. The rearrangement uses TRBV4-3 and TRBJ2-7; 7 nucleotides align to TRBD2. Unmatched junction bases numbered 5, after V lost 3 bases and J lost 6 bases. Germline CDR1 and CDR2: LGHNA and YSLEER. There are 13 residues in the CDR3.

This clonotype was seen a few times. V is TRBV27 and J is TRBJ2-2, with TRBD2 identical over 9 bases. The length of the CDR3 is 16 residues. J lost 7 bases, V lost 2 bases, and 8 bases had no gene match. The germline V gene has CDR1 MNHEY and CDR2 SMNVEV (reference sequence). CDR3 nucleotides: TGTGCCAGCAGTTTAGCTAGCGGGAATCAGGTCGGGGAGCTGTTTTTT. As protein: CASSLASGNQVGELFF.

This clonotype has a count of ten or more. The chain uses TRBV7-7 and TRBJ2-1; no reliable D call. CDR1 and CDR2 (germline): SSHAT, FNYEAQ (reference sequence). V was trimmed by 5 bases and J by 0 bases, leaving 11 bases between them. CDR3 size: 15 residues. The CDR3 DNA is TGTGCCAGCAGCCGAGGCGGAAGCTCCTACAATGAGCAGTTCTTC. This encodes CASSRGGSSYNEQFF. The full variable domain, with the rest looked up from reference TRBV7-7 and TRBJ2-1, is GAGVSQSPRYKVTKRGQDVTLRCDPISSHATLYWYQQALGQGPEFLTYFNYEAQPDKSGLPSDRFSAERPEGSISTLTIQRTEQRDSAMYRCASSRGGSSYNEQFFGPGTRLTVL.

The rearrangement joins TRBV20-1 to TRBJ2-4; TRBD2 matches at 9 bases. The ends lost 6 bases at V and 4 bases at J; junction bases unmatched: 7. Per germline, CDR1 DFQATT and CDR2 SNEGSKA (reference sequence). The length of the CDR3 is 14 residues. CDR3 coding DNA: TGCAGTGCCCGAGCGGGGGGTCTTAAAAACATTCAGTACTTC. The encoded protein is CSARAGGLKNIQYF.

This chain's CDR3 is CASSLEGESNQPQHF. The CDR3, as DNA: TGTGCCAGCAGCTTAGAAGGGGAGAGCAATCAGCCCCAGCATTTT. The chain is built from TRBV7-8 and TRBJ1-5; possibly TRBD1 for D (5 bases). The CDR3 is made up of 15 amino acids. CDR1 and CDR2 from the germline V gene are SGHVS and FQNEAQ. The V gene lost 1 base and the J gene lost 1 base, with 8 bases spanning the gap.

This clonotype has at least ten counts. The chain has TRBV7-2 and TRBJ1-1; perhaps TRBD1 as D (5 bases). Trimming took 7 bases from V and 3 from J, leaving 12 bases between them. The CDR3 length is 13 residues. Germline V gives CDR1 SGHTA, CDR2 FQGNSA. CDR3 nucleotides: TGTGCCAGCACCCTCAACAGGTACACTGAAGCTTTCTTT. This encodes CASTLNRYTEAFF. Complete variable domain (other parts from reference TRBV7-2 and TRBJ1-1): GAGVSQSPSNKVTEKGKDVELRCDPISGHTALYWYRQSLGQGLEFLIYFQGNSAPDKSGLPSDRFSAERTGGSVSTLTIQRTQQEDSAVYLCASTLNRYTEAFFGQGTRLTVV.

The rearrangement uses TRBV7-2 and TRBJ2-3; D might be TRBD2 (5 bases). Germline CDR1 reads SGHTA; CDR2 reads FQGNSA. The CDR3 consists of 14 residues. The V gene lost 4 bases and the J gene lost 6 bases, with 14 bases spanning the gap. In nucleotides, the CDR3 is TGTGCCAGCAGCTCGGAACCTCGGAGGGATACGCAGTATTTT. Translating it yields CASSSEPRRDTQYF.

The CDR3 sequence: CSARDYGGGNEKLFF. Written as DNA, the CDR3 is TGCAGTGCTAGAGATTACGGAGGGGGAAATGAAAAACTGTTTTTT. This sequence joins TRBV20-1 and TRBJ1-4; D might be TRBD1 (6 bases). Trimming removed 0 bases from V and 5 bases from J, with 13 bases in between. Per germline, CDR1 DFQATT and CDR2 SNEGSKA (reference sequence). The CDR3 covers 15 residues.

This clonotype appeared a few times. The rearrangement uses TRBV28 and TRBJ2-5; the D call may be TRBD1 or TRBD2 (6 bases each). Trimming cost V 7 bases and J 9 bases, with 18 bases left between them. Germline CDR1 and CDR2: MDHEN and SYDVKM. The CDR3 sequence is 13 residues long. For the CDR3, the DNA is TGTGCCAGCACCGAGGGGGGCCCAGGGGCCCAGTACTTC. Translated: CASTEGGPGAQYF.

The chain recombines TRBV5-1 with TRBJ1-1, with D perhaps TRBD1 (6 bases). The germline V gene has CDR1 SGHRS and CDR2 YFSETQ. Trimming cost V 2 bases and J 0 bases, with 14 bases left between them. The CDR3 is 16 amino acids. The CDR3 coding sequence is TGCGCCAGCAGCTTCGGTCACAGGGACCTGAACACTGAAGCTTTCTTT. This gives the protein CASSFGHRDLNTEAFF.

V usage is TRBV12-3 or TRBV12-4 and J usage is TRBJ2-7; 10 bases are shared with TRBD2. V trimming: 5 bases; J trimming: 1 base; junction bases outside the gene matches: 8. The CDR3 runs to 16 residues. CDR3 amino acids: CASSPSPGLASYEQYF. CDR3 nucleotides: TGTGCCAGCAGTCCTTCTCCGGGACTAGCGTCCTACGAGCAGTACTTC.

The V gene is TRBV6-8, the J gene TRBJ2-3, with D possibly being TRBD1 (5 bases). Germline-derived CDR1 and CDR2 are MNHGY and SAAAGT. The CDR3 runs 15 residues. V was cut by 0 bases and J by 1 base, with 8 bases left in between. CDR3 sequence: CASSYSQGRTDTQYF. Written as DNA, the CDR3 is TGTGCCAGCAGTTACTCCCAGGGTCGCACAGATACGCAGTATTTT.

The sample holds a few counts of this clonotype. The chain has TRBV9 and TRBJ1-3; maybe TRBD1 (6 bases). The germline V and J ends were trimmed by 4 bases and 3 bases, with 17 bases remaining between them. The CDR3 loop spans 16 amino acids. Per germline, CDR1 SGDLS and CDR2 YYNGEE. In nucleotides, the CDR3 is TGTGCCAGCAGCTTCGATTCCGGGACAAGTGGAAACACCATATATTTT. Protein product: CASSFDSGTSGNTIYF.

The CDR3 sequence is CASSPRDSNSPLHF. The DNA for the CDR3 is TGTGCCAGCAGCCCGCGGGACAGTAATTCACCCCTCCACTTT. The chain combines TRBV7-2 with TRBJ1-6; TRBD1 agrees at 7 bases. CDR1 is SGHTA and CDR2 is FQGNSA in the germline V gene. After removal of 5 bases from V and 6 bases from J, the junction contained 4 bases not matched to a gene. This CDR3 has 14 residues.

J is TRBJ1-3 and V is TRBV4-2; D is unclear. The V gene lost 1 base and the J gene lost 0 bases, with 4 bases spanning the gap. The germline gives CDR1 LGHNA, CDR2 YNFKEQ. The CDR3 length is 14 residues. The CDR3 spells CASSQGISGNTIYF. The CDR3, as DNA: TGTGCCAGCAGCCAAGGGATCTCTGGAAACACCATATATTTT.

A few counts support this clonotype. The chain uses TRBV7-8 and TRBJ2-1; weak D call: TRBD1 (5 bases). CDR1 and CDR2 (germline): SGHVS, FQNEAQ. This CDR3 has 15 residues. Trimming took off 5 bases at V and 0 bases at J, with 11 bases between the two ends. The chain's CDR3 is CASSTGHSSYNEQFF. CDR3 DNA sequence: TGTGCCAGCAGCACCGGACATAGCTCCTACAATGAGCAGTTCTTC. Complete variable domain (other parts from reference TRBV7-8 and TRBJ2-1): GAGVSQSPRYKVAKRGQDVALRCDPISGHVSLFWYQQALGQGPEFLTYFQNEAQLDKSGLPSDRFFAERPEGSVSTLKIQRTQQEDSAVYLCASSTGHSSYNEQFFGPGTRLTVL.

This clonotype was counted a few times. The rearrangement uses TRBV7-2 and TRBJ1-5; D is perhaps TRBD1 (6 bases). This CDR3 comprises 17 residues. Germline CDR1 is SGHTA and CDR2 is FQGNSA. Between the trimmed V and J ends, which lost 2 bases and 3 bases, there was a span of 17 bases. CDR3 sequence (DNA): TGTGCCAGCAGCTTAAAGTGGGGAGGGGGGTTCAATCAGCCCCAGCATTTT. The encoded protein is CASSLKWGGGFNQPQHF.

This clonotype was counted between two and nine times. CDR3 residues: CASSKGQGDEKLFF. DNA of the CDR3: TGTGCCAGCAGTAAGGGACAGGGGGATGAAAAACTGTTTTTT. The chain is built from TRBV5-4 and TRBJ1-4; 11 bases match TRBD1. The germline CDR1 and CDR2 sequences are SGHNT and YYREEE (reference sequence). With 5 bases clipped from V and 6 bases from J, the junction kept 3 bases outside the gene matches. CDR3 size: 14 residues. The full variable domain, with the rest looked up from reference TRBV5-4 and TRBJ1-4, is ETGVTQSPTHLIKTRGQQVTLRCSSQSGHNTVSWYQQALGQGPQFIFQYYREEENGRGNFPPRFSGLQFPNYSSELNVNALELDDSALYLCASSKGQGDEKLFFGSGTQLSVL.

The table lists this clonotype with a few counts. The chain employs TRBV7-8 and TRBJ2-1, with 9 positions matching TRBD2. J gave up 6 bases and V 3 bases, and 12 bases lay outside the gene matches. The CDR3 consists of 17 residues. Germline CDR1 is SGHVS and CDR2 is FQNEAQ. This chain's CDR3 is CASSFSSRRGGINEQFF. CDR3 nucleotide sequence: TGTGCCAGCAGCTTTAGCTCCCGGCGGGGGGGAATCAATGAGCAGTTCTTC. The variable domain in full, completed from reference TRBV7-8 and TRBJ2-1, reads GAGVSQSPRYKVAKRGQDVALRCDPISGHVSLFWYQQALGQGPEFLTYFQNEAQLDKSGLPSDRFFAERPEGSVSTLKIQRTQQEDSAVYLCASSFSSRRGGINEQFFGPGTRLTVL.

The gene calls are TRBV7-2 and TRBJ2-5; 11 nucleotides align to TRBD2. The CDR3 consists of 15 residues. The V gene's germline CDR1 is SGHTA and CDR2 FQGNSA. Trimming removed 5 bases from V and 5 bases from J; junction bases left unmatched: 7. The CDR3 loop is CASSPSGGLGETQYF. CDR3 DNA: TGTGCCAGCAGCCCTAGCGGGGGGCTGGGGGAGACCCAGTACTTC.